A single sample is the source of the 22 T cell receptor beta chains below, sequenced in a study of cytomegalovirus exposure and HLA in healthy donors (dated by TCRdb to 2016 to 2017). The library was obtained by the immunoSEQ multiplex PCR assay. TCRdb obtained this table from immuneACCESS and retained in-frame rearrangements with V and J assigned. These tables miss some clones; where compared with another copy, unresolved V genes account for less than half of the shortfall, and the remainder is unexplained. For this sample the table gives a few hundred thousand clones, of which just over 85% were detected only once. Clones ranked in the top ten supply 0.9% to 1.1% of the sample. Sequencing input: PBMCs. The receptors come from a woman aged 18-35 years in good health and CMV-seronegative.

The J gene is TRBJ2-7, the V gene TRBV28; 8 bases map to TRBD1. Germline-derived CDR1 and CDR2 are MDHEN and SYDVKM. With 6 bases clipped from V and 4 bases from J, the junction kept 5 bases outside the gene matches. CDR3 length: 13 residues. CDR3 nucleotide sequence: TGTGCCAGCAGGGGACAGGAATTATACGAGCAGTACTTC. This sequence encodes CASRGQELYEQYF.

The chain recombines TRBV7-6 with TRBJ2-3, with D possibly matching TRBD1 (6 bases). Germline V gives CDR1 SGHVS, CDR2 FNYEAQ. V lost 5 bases and J 1 base, leaving 10 bases between the germline ends. The CDR3 has 14 residues. CDR3 in DNA: TGTGCCAGCAGCCTACAGGGCGGCACAGATACGCAGTATTTT. This sequence encodes CASSLQGGTDTQYF.

The V and J genes are TRBV6-5 and TRBJ1-2, with D maybe TRBD1 (6 bases). V was cut by 7 bases and J by 3 bases, with 18 bases left in between. The CDR3 extends over 15 amino acids. Germline CDR1 and CDR2: MNHEY and SVGAGI. CDR3 nucleotide sequence: TGTGCCAGCACCCGAACAGGGAAATTCCACTATGGCTACACCTTC. Amino acids: CASTRTGKFHYGYTF.

This clone was recorded a few times. V and J are TRBV28 and TRBJ1-2; 8 bases fit TRBD1. CDR1 and CDR2 from the germline V gene are MDHEN and SYDVKM. This CDR3 has 14 residues. V lost 6 bases and J lost 2; bases outside the gene matches: 5. The CDR3 is CASRNGQGNYGYTF. CDR3 nucleotides: TGTGCCAGCAGGAACGGACAGGGAAACTATGGCTACACCTTC.

This chain connects TRBV28 to TRBJ1-2; 7 nucleotides match TRBD1. V was clipped by 8 bases and J by 4 bases; unmatched bases: 7. Looked up from germline, CDR1 is MDHEN and CDR2 is SYDVKM. The CDR3 runs 13 residues. CDR3 in amino acids: CASEGGVGYGYTF. DNA of the CDR3: TGTGCCAGCGAAGGGGGCGTCGGCTATGGCTACACCTTC.

The chain couples TRBV7-2 to TRBJ1-6, with D possibly matching TRBD1 (6 bases). V lost 5 bases to trimming and J lost 10 bases, with 21 bases between them. The CDR3 is 16 residues long. CDR1 is SGHTA, CDR2 FQGNSA, per germline. The CDR3 DNA reads as TGTGCCAGCAGCCCTCCGATACAGGGTTGGAGCTCACCCCTCCACTTT. Protein product: CASSPPIQGWSSPLHF.

The chain has TRBV5-1 and TRBJ1-2; no reliable D call. The germline V gene encodes CDR1 SGHRS and CDR2 YFSETQ. The CDR3 sequence is 14 residues long. V lost 1 base to trimming and J lost 3 bases, with 10 bases between them. The CDR3 spells CASSLLGGHYGYTF. The CDR3 DNA reads TGCGCCAGCAGCTTGCTGGGAGGGCACTATGGCTACACCTTC.

This chain uses TRBV9 with TRBJ2-1, with 12 bases that match TRBD2. Germline values: CDR1 SGDLS, CDR2 YYNGEE. The junction had 12 bases not matched to a gene; V was cut back by 4 bases and J by 4 bases. This CDR3 region has 18 residues. CDR3 region: CASSPNFPTSGGYNEQFF. The CDR3 DNA reads TGTGCCAGCAGCCCGAATTTCCCCACTAGCGGGGGGTACAATGAGCAGTTCTTC.

The chain is built from TRBV6-5 and TRBJ1-2, with TRBD1 matching 7 bases. From germline, CDR1 is MNHEY and CDR2 SVGAGI. V shed 2 bases, J shed 6 bases, and the junction held 9 bases outside the gene matches. The CDR3 spans 15 residues. CDR3 region: CASSYRGRGTHGYTF. The CDR3 DNA follows: TGTGCCAGCAGTTACCGGGGCAGGGGGACCCATGGCTACACCTTC.

This clone is a singleton in its sample. The genes are TRBV15 and TRBJ2-7, with D maybe TRBD2 (5 bases). Looked up from germline, CDR1 is LNHNV and CDR2 is YYDKDF (reference sequence). This CDR3 is 15 amino acids long. The V and J ends lost 0 bases and 2 bases respectively, with 11 bases between them. CDR3 bases: TGTGCCACCAGCAGAGAACCCGGGGAGACCTACGAGCAGTACTTC. Protein sequence: CATSREPGETYEQYF.

J is TRBJ2-7 and V is TRBV4-1, with D possibly being TRBD1 (6 bases). The germline V gene has CDR1 MGHRA and CDR2 YSYEKL. This CDR3 has 15 amino acids. V gave up 1 base and J gave up 1 base, with 11 bases separating them. For the CDR3, the DNA is TGCGCCAGCAGCCAAGCCACAGGGTTTTCCTACGAGCAGTACTTC. Translating gives CASSQATGFSYEQYF.

V and J are TRBV4-3 and TRBJ1-2, with a tentative D call TRBD1 (6 bases). The CDR3 is 15 amino acids. Germline V lookup: CDR1 LGHNA, CDR2 YSLEER. V gave up 1 base and J gave up 9 bases, with 18 bases separating them. In DNA, the CDR3 is TGCGCCAGCAGCCAAGGTCGGACAGACCTTCTAAGCTACACCTTC. This encodes CASSQGRTDLLSYTF.

The chain employs TRBV14 and TRBJ1-2; D is unclear. Germline V gene data show CDR1 as SGHDN and CDR2 as FVKESK. The CDR3 runs 13 residues. V gave up 1 base and J gave up 2 bases, with 5 bases separating them. Written as DNA, the CDR3 is TGTGCCAGCAGCCAAGTACGGAACTATGGCTACACCTTC. It translates to CASSQVRNYGYTF.

The V gene is TRBV7-9, the J gene TRBJ1-2, with TRBD1 identical over 7 bases. J gave up 4 bases and V 4 bases, and 3 bases lay outside the gene matches. The CDR3 is 13 amino acids. Germline lookup yields CDR1 SEHNR and CDR2 FQNEAQ (reference sequence). Here the CDR3 reads CASSSTGPYGYTF. CDR3 coding DNA: TGTGCCAGCAGCTCGACAGGGCCCTATGGCTACACCTTC.

This chain joins TRBV4-1 and TRBJ1-3; D is unresolved. V lost 2 bases and J lost 0, with 11 bases in between. CDR1 MGHRA and CDR2 YSYEKL come from the germline V gene. This CDR3 has 16 amino acids. CDR3 coding DNA: TGCGCCAGCAGCCAACCAAACAGCTACTCTGGAAACACCATATATTTT. Its translation is CASSQPNSYSGNTIYF.

The chain couples TRBV6-1 to TRBJ2-7, with D tentatively TRBD2 (5 bases). Deletions cut 8 bases from V and 0 bases from J, with 17 bases between. CDR1 and CDR2 from the germline V gene are MNHNS and SASEGT. The CDR3 has 15 residues. CDR3 in DNA: TGTGCCAGCGACCTTAGGACGGGAAGCTCCTACGAGCAGTACTTC. Its protein is CASDLRTGSSYEQYF.

This chain joins TRBV9 and TRBJ1-1, with a possible D match to TRBD1 (6 bases). V lost 2 bases and J lost 2, with 10 bases in between. The CDR3 spans 14 residues. Per the germline V gene, CDR1 is SGDLS and CDR2 is YYNGEE. The CDR3 here is CASSVSDSNTEAFF. CDR3 nucleotide sequence: TGTGCCAGCAGCGTTTCGGACAGCAACACTGAAGCTTTCTTT.

About this clone itself: This may be a read error, as it is one base from a much larger clone. The chain has TRBV7-2 and TRBJ2-7, with TRBD1 matching over 10 bases. CDR3 length equals 14 residues. The V and J ends lost 4 bases and 2 bases, in that order; junction bases with no gene match: 2. Per germline, CDR1 SGHTA and CDR2 FQGNSA. In DNA, the CDR3 is TGTGCCAGCAGCTGGGACAGGGGAGCCTACGAGCAGTACTTC. It translates to CASSWDRGAYEQYF.

This clone was picked up one time. The chain employs TRBV15 and TRBJ1-1, with D perhaps matching TRBD1 (6 bases). The CDR3 has 15 amino acids. The V and J ends lost 3 bases and 7 bases respectively, with 18 bases between them. The V gene's germline CDR1 is LNHNV and CDR2 YYDKDF (reference sequence). CDR3 sequence reads: CATSSGFQGSIEAFF. In DNA form, the CDR3 reads TGTGCCACCAGCAGTGGTTTCCAGGGGTCTATTGAAGCTTTCTTT.

CDR3 sequence: CASSQFSMGGSSYEQYF. The CDR3, as DNA: TGTGCCAGCAGCCAGTTCTCTATGGGGGGAAGCTCCTACGAGCAGTACTTC. The V and J genes are TRBV4-2 and TRBJ2-7; D possibly corresponds to TRBD2 (6 bases). Germline CDR1 reads LGHNA; CDR2 reads YNFKEQ. The V end lost 3 bases, the J end lost 0 bases, and 18 bases lay between the germline ends. This CDR3 has 17 residues.

V and J are TRBV6-5 and TRBJ2-7, with 8 bases fitting TRBD1. This CDR3 region has 14 residues. The germline V gene encodes CDR1 MNHEY and CDR2 SVGAGI. J gave up 6 bases and V 4 bases, and 8 bases lay outside the gene matches. The CDR3 sequence is CASSSWDRSVEQYF. CDR3 coding DNA: TGTGCCAGCAGTTCCTGGGACAGGTCGGTCGAGCAGTACTTC.

This chain connects TRBV5-6 to TRBJ1-2; maybe TRBD1 (6 bases). The germline V and J ends were trimmed by 4 bases and 2 bases, with 12 bases remaining between them. Germline V CDR1 and CDR2: SGHDT, YYEEEE. CDR3 length: 14 amino acids. The CDR3 bases are TGTGCCAGCAGCCCCCAGACAGGCAACTATGGCTACACCTTC. Its translation is CASSPQTGNYGYTF.